The 14 T cell receptor beta chains below were found in one sample sequenced in a study of T cells after yellow fever vaccination. MiXCR, run by TCRdb on the 5' RACE reads, gives a single entry per CDR3 protein. This sample yields 500,000 to 650,000 distinct CDR3 sequences, of which around a sixth are seen a single time; around 15% belongs to the top ten. Sequencing was performed on PBMCs, taken about 5 days after the first yellow fever vaccination. The receptors derive from a man younger than 35 who received the YFV17D yellow fever vaccine.

This clonotype was seen repeatedly, ten times or more. The chain links TRBV5-4 to TRBJ1-1; possibly TRBD1 for D (5 bases). The germline V and J ends were trimmed by 2 bases and 3 bases, with 14 bases remaining between them. CDR1 and CDR2 (germline): SGHNT, YYREEE (reference sequence). This CDR3 comprises 15 residues. The CDR3 sequence is CASSFKSGGDTEAFF. The CDR3 coding sequence is TGTGCCAGCAGCTTCAAATCGGGGGGGGACACTGAAGCTTTCTTT.

This clonotype has at least ten counts. The chain carries TRBV4-2 and TRBJ2-2; TRBD2 might be the D (5 bases). Germline-derived CDR1 and CDR2 are LGHNA and YNFKEQ. This CDR3 is built from 12 residues. V was shortened by 4 bases and J by 9 bases, with 9 bases between the two germline ends. The CDR3, as DNA: TGTGCCAGCAGCCCCGAGGGAAGGGAGCTGTTTTTT. Protein: CASSPEGRELFF.

This clonotype has ten or more counts. The gene calls are TRBV12-3 or TRBV12-4 and TRBJ2-1; the D is unclear. Trimming took 6 bases from V and 7 from J, leaving 7 bases between them. This CDR3 contains 11 residues. The CDR3 spells CASSLRNEQFF. The DNA of the CDR3 is TGTGCCAGCAGCTTAAGGAATGAGCAGTTCTTC.

The chain recombines TRBV7-9 with TRBJ1-1; D might be TRBD1 (5 bases). Per germline, CDR1 SEHNR and CDR2 FQNEAQ (reference sequence). V lost 8 bases to trimming and J lost 2 bases, with 9 bases between them. The CDR3 consists of 12 residues. The CDR3 bases are TGTGCCAGCTGCAGGGTAAACACTGAAGCTTTCTTT. Its protein product is CASCRVNTEAFF.

The chain recombines TRBV7-2 with TRBJ2-5, with TRBD2 matching 7 bases. The CDR3 is made up of 15 amino acids. J lost 4 bases, V lost 3 bases, and 8 bases had no gene match. Looked up from germline, CDR1 is SGHTA and CDR2 is FQGNSA. The DNA of the CDR3 is TGTGCCAGCAGCTTTCAAGCGGGGTCAGGAGAGACCCAGTACTTC. Encoded protein: CASSFQAGSGETQYF.

This clonotype was counted at least ten times. The rearrangement joins TRBV3-1 to TRBJ2-7; D remains ambiguous. CDR1 and CDR2 (germline): LGHDT, YNNKEL (reference sequence). V was pared by 1 base and J by 4 bases, with 8 bases between. The CDR3 contains 13 residues. The CDR3 loop reads CASSQGVGYEQYF. The CDR3 DNA sequence: TGTGCCAGCAGCCAAGGGGTGGGGTACGAGCAGTACTTC.

At least ten counts were recorded for this clonotype. The rearrangement uses TRBV12-3 or TRBV12-4 and TRBJ2-5, with D possibly matching TRBD2 (7 bases). This CDR3 comprises 14 residues. V dropped 3 bases and J dropped 5 bases, with 13 bases sitting between them. The CDR3 protein is CASSFGGPRETQYF. The CDR3 nucleotides are TGTGCCAGCAGTTTCGGGGGGCCCAGGGAGACCCAGTACTTC.

The chain combines TRBV7-9 with TRBJ2-7, with unresolved D. The CDR3 has 13 amino acids. From germline, CDR1 is SEHNR and CDR2 FQNEAQ (reference sequence). Trimming removed 4 bases at V and 3 bases at J, with 10 bases between. CDR3 nucleotide sequence: TGTGCCAGCAGCTCCCCTACCCACTACGAGCAGTACGTC. Encoded protein: CASSSPTHYEQYV.

The CDR3 nucleotides are TGTGCCAGCAGTCTCCAGGGGTCGGGGGGTACGCAGTATTTT. Amino acid sequence: CASSLQGSGGTQYF. The chain couples TRBV5-5 to TRBJ2-3; tentative D call: TRBD2 (7 bases). The CDR3 is 14 residues long. The V and J ends lost 5 bases and 8 bases respectively, with 18 bases between them. Germline-derived CDR1 and CDR2 are SGHKS and YYEKEE (reference sequence).

In this sample, this clonotype turned up a few times. CDR3 sequence: CSARDPRQPARYF. The DNA of the CDR3 is TGCAGTGCTAGAGATCCACGGCAGCCGGCACGGTACTTC. This chain joins TRBV20-1 and TRBJ2-5; D is unclear. Trimming took off 0 bases at V and 13 bases at J, with 18 bases between the two ends. The CDR3 spans 13 residues. Germline CDR1 is DFQATT and CDR2 is SNEGSKA (reference sequence).

This clonotype appeared a few times. The chain uses TRBV9 and TRBJ2-7; 9 nucleotides match TRBD1. The CDR3 is 15 residues long. J was trimmed by 2 bases and V by 4 bases; bases with no gene match: 7. The germline CDR1 and CDR2 sequences are SGDLS and YYNGEE. The CDR3 is CASSPRGQGPYEQYV. The DNA of the CDR3 is TGTGCCAGCAGCCCCCGGGGACAGGGCCCCTACGAGCAGTACGTC.

The chain couples TRBV5-6 to TRBJ2-1; TRBD1 might be the D (5 bases). Trimming left V 6 bases short and J 2 bases short, with 15 bases between. CDR1 SGHDT and CDR2 YYEEEE come from the germline V gene. This CDR3 region has 15 residues. Here the CDR3 DNA reads TGTGCCAGCACCCTATGGGGCAGGCCCTACAATGAGCAGTTCTTC. Translation gives CASTLWGRPYNEQFF.

This clonotype was seen at least ten times. The rearrangement uses TRBV12-3 or TRBV12-4 and TRBJ2-5; D unclear. CDR3 size: 14 residues. V lost 3 bases and J lost 3, with 11 bases in between. CDR3 protein: CASSFRTTEETQYF. The DNA for the CDR3 is TGTGCCAGCAGTTTCCGGACCACTGAAGAGACCCAGTACTTC.

The rearrangement joins TRBV11-2 to TRBJ2-3; D unclear. In germline, CDR1 is SGHAT, CDR2 FQNNGV. The V gene lost 1 base and the J gene lost 5 bases, with 10 bases spanning the gap. The CDR3 runs to 14 residues. The CDR3 DNA reads TGTGCCAGCAGCTTAGCCTCGGGTCTAGATACGCAGTATTTT. This translates into CASSLASGLDTQYF. Looking up the rest from reference TRBV11-2 and TRBJ2-3 gives the full variable domain: EAGVAQSPRYKIIEKRQSVAFWCNPISGHATLYWYQQILGQGPKLLIQFQNNGVVDDSQLPKDRFSAERLKGVDSTLKIQPAKLEDSAVYLCASSLASGLDTQYFGPGTRLTVL.